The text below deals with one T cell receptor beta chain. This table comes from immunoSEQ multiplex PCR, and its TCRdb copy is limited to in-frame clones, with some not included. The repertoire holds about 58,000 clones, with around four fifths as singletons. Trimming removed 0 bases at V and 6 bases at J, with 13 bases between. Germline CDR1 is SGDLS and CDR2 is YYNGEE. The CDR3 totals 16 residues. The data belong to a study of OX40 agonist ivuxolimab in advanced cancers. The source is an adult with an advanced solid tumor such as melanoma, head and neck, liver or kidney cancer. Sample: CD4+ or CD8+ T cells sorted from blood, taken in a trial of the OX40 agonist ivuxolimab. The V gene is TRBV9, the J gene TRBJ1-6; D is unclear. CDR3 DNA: TGTGCCAGCAGCGTAGCAGCCGGGTACTCTAATTCACCCCTCCACTTT. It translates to CASSVAAGYSNSPLHF.